Shown below are 18 T cell receptor beta chains from a single sample sequenced in a study of response to subunit inactivated influenza vaccine. TCRdb called the RT-PCR reads again in MiXCR, with one record for every CDR3 protein. The sample consists of roughly 500,000 distinct CDR3 sequences, approximately 24% of them appearing once. This sample also belongs to another study, concerning T cells expressing NK-cell markers. That study adds: It was by 5'RACE template switching with UMIs that TCR beta cDNA was made.

The specimen was CD4+ T cells sorted from PBMCs, collected roughly 12 days after vaccination. Every receptor here comes from a man aged 45 to 65 who received an inactivated influenza vaccine.

This clonotype turned up a few times. V and J are TRBV11-2 and TRBJ2-2; D is perhaps TRBD1 (6 bases). The V and J ends lost 6 bases and 6 bases respectively, with 14 bases between them. The V gene's germline CDR1 is SGHAT and CDR2 FQNNGV. The CDR3 contains 14 residues. The CDR3 is CASRGMDSPGELFF. DNA for the CDR3: TGTGCCAGCAGGGGAATGGACAGCCCCGGGGAGCTGTTTTTT.

The chain is built from TRBV6-1 and TRBJ2-3; TRBD2 matches 7 bases. CDR3 length: 14 amino acids. Germline CDR1 MNHNS, CDR2 SASEGT. V lost 6 bases to trimming and J lost 2 bases; unmatched junction nucleotides: 5. As DNA, the CDR3 is TGTGCCAGCAGGTCTAGCGGTACCACAGATACGCAGTATTTT. It translates to CASRSSGTTDTQYF.

Regarding this clonotype: This may be a read error: a much more frequent sequence differs by one nucleotide. The genes are TRBV2 and TRBJ1-4, with 9 bases aligning to TRBD1. The CDR3 runs 14 residues. In germline, CDR1 is SNHLY, CDR2 FYNNEI. Unmatched junction bases numbered 5, after V lost 5 bases and J lost 7 bases. The CDR3 nucleotides are TGTGCCAGCAGTTCCGGGACAGGGTTTGAAAAACTGTTTTTT. This codes for CASSSGTGFEKLFF. Full variable domain (outside the CDR3, taken from reference TRBV2 and TRBJ1-4): EPEVTQTPSHQVTQMGQEVILRCVPISNHLYFYWYRQILGQKVEFLVSFYNNEISEKSEIFDDQFSVERPDGSNFTLKIRSTKLEDSAMYFCASSSGTGFEKLFFGSGTQLSVL.

This clonotype was detected ten times or more. The V and J genes are TRBV7-2 and TRBJ1-4; 7 positions match TRBD1. This CDR3 region has 17 residues. Germline CDR1 is SGHTA and CDR2 is FQGNSA. V gave up 4 bases and J gave up 0 bases; unmatched junction bases: 8. The CDR3 is CASSSRQGFATNEKLFF. The CDR3 DNA reads as TGTGCCAGCAGCTCCCGACAGGGATTCGCAACTAATGAAAAACTGTTTTTT.

The chain combines TRBV28 with TRBJ2-5; weak D call: TRBD1 (5 bases). Per the germline V gene, CDR1 is MDHEN and CDR2 is SYDVKM. V lost 6 bases to trimming and J lost 5 bases, with 16 bases between them. This CDR3 has 14 residues. Here the CDR3 reads CASRSVGHQETQYF. The DNA of the CDR3 is TGTGCCAGCAGATCGGTGGGGCATCAGGAGACCCAGTACTTC.

This clonotype was counted a few times. The chain combines TRBV5-1 with TRBJ1-5; perhaps TRBD1 as D (5 bases). Germline CDR1 reads SGHRS; CDR2 reads YFSETQ. The CDR3 runs to 15 residues. V was pared by 0 bases and J by 4 bases, with 11 bases between. Here the CDR3 reads CASSLGGGKNQPQHF. In DNA, the CDR3 is TGCGCCAGCAGCTTGGGTGGGGGGAAGAATCAGCCCCAGCATTTT. The full variable domain, its missing parts supplied by reference TRBV5-1 and TRBJ1-5, is KAGVTQTPRYLIKTRGQQVTLSCSPISGHRSVSWYQQTPGQGLQFLFEYFSETQRNKGNFPGRFSGRQFSNSRSEMNVSTLELGDSALYLCASSLGGGKNQPQHFGDGTRLSIL.

This clonotype came up a few times. The genes are TRBV27 and TRBJ2-1; 10 positions match TRBD2. The CDR3 length is 17 residues. V dropped 3 bases and J dropped 3; count of bases not matched to a gene: 8. CDR1 and CDR2 from the germline V gene are MNHEY and SMNVEV (reference sequence). The CDR3 DNA follows: TGTGCCAGCAGTTTGGGGAAAGCGGGGGGGGTCTACAATGAGCAGTTCTTC. This gives the protein CASSLGKAGGVYNEQFF.

This sequence joins TRBV28 and TRBJ2-3; possibly TRBD1 for D (5 bases). The V gene lost 3 bases and the J gene lost 0 bases, with 19 bases spanning the gap. Germline CDR1 is MDHEN and CDR2 is SYDVKM. The CDR3 covers 18 residues. The CDR3 reads CASSFLIPLQDSTDTQYF. The CDR3, as DNA: TGTGCCAGCAGTTTCCTCATACCCTTACAGGATAGCACAGATACGCAGTATTTT. Combining the CDR3 with reference TRBV28 and TRBJ2-3 gives the whole variable domain DVKVTQSSRYLVKRTGEKVFLECVQDMDHENMFWYRQDPGLGLRLIYFSYDVKMKEKGDIPEGYSVSREKKERFSLILESASTNQTSMYLCASSFLIPLQDSTDTQYFGPGTRLTVL.

This clonotype was seen a handful of times. The rearrangement links TRBV7-9 to TRBJ1-1; possible D gene TRBD1, 6 bases. V was shortened by 5 bases and J by 3 bases, with 16 bases between the two germline ends. The CDR3 spans 15 residues. CDR1 is SEHNR, CDR2 FQNEAQ, per germline (reference sequence). The CDR3 region has the DNA TGTGCCAGCAGCCTAACAGGGACGCGGGACACTGAAGCTTTCTTT. Translation: CASSLTGTRDTEAFF.

There are many counts of this clonotype. This chain uses TRBV6-1 with TRBJ1-6, with D maybe TRBD1 (6 bases). Germline CDR1 and CDR2: MNHNS and SASEGT. V gave up 4 bases and J gave up 5 bases, with 12 bases separating them. This CDR3 spans 15 amino acids. Here the CDR3 DNA reads TGTGCCAGCAGTGGGACTTCAGGGGATAATTCACCCCTCCACTTT. This codes for CASSGTSGDNSPLHF.

The chain recombines TRBV28 with TRBJ1-6; TRBD1 matches at 7 bases. After removal of 3 bases from V and 6 bases from J, the junction contained 5 bases not matched to a gene. This CDR3 has 15 amino acids. Germline assignment: CDR1 MDHEN and CDR2 SYDVKM. The CDR3 loop is CASSFPHRGNSPLHF. CDR3 nucleotide sequence: TGTGCCAGCAGTTTCCCCCACAGGGGTAATTCACCCCTCCACTTT.

This clonotype was counted only a few times. The chain carries TRBV11-2 and TRBJ2-2; TRBD1 aligns across 7 bases. The CDR3 runs 15 residues. Germline lookup yields CDR1 SGHAT and CDR2 FQNNGV. Germline trimming cut 4 bases from V and 7 bases from J; bases unmatched to any gene: 9. CDR3 DNA: TGTGCCAGCAGCTCTGACAGGGACAATGTCGGGGAGCTGTTTTTT. This encodes CASSSDRDNVGELFF.

This clonotype was seen more than once but under ten times. The chain uses TRBV5-1 and TRBJ1-2, with 10 bases lining up with TRBD1. CDR1 SGHRS and CDR2 YFSETQ come from the germline V gene. The CDR3 extends over 15 amino acids. The trim removed 4 bases at V and 6 bases at J, leaving 9 bases unmatched. The CDR3, as DNA: TGCGCCAGCAGCGACCGGGACAGGGGTGGAAATGGCTACACCTTC. Its protein is CASSDRDRGGNGYTF.

In this sample, this clonotype turned up many times. The rearrangement uses TRBV12-3 or TRBV12-4 and TRBJ2-5; 8 bases align to TRBD2. J lost 5 bases, V lost 5 bases, and 7 bases had no gene match. This CDR3 spans 14 amino acids. The CDR3 region is CASSPSGGRETQYF. The CDR3 coding sequence is TGTGCCAGCAGTCCCTCGGGGGGGCGGGAGACCCAGTACTTC.

The CDR3: CSVDVLAGGYNEQFF. The CDR3 DNA follows: TGCAGCGTTGATGTTTTAGCGGGAGGCTACAATGAGCAGTTCTTC. The chain links TRBV29-1 to TRBJ2-1; 10 bases match TRBD2. V lost 3 bases, J lost 3 bases, and 5 bases stayed unmatched. Germline CDR1 is SQVTM and CDR2 is ANQGSEA. The CDR3 totals 15 residues.

This clonotype is a singleton in its sample. The rearrangement links TRBV7-3 to TRBJ2-5; D unclear. The V gene lost 5 bases and the J gene lost 5 bases, with 12 bases spanning the gap. The CDR3 length is 13 residues. CDR1 is SGHTA, CDR2 FQGTGA, per germline. The CDR3, as DNA: TGTGCCAGCAGCCCCCAAGGTGATGAGACCCAGTACTTC. This translates into CASSPQGDETQYF.

At least ten counts were recorded for this clonotype. The V and J genes are TRBV7-2 and TRBJ1-4; D gene ambiguous. The germline CDR1 and CDR2 sequences are SGHTA and FQGNSA. This CDR3 region has 13 residues. Trimming removed 5 bases at V and 8 bases at J, with 12 bases between. CDR3 coding DNA: TGTGCCAGCAGCAAATATCACGAGGAAAAACTGTTTTTT. This encodes CASSKYHEEKLFF.

V gene TRBV7-6 combines with J gene TRBJ1-4; 7 bases map to TRBD1. V lost 5 bases to trimming and J lost 0 bases; unmatched junction nucleotides: 9. The CDR3 runs 17 residues. CDR1 and CDR2 from the germline V gene are SGHVS and FNYEAQ. The CDR3 DNA is TGTGCCAGCAGCGGCCGGGACAGCCTCGCAACTAATGAAAAACTGTTTTTT. The encoded protein is CASSGRDSLATNEKLFF.